The 29 T cell receptor beta chains reported below all come from one sample, sequenced in a study of blood T cell repertoires in COVID-19. Using immunoSEQ multiplex PCR, the repertoire was profiled, and TCRdb retains in-frame clones only, with some absent. The data show about 300,000 clones, around nine tenths seen once. Sample: PBMCs or T cells enriched from blood (not recorded which). The receptors stem from a woman in her late teens or twenties who had recovered from COVID-19.

In its sample, this clone was seen once. The rearrangement joins TRBV5-1 to TRBJ2-7; 9 bases map to TRBD1. V lost 1 base and J lost 5; bases outside the gene matches: 7. The CDR3 contains 15 residues. Germline V lookup: CDR1 SGHRS, CDR2 YFSETQ. CDR3 residues: CASSLLGTGTDEQYF. In DNA form, the CDR3 reads TGCGCCAGCAGCTTGCTGGGGACAGGGACTGACGAGCAGTACTTC.

The V call is TRBV21-1, the J call TRBJ2-5; the D call of TRBD2 is as the table states it, not checked on the DNA. TRBV21-1 is a known pseudogene. This CDR3 spans 17 amino acids. The CDR3 loop reads CASSMAVLAGGVETQYF. CDR3 nucleotide sequence: TGTGCCAGCAGCATGGCGGTACTAGCGGGGGGAGTGGAGACCCAGTACTTC.

This clone was picked up one time. No DNA is shown, since the ends of the CDR3 on it are uncertain; the CDR3 is the one TCRdb lists. The rearrangement joins TRBV2 to TRBJ2-7; no DNA check was done on the table's D call, TRBD1. The CDR3 is 13 amino acids long, termini counted. Germline V gives CDR1 SNHLY, CDR2 FYNNEI. This chain's CDR3 is CASILDRGREQYF.

This chain joins TRBV29-1 and TRBJ1-1; the match to TRBD1 covers 8 bases. V was clipped by 4 bases and J by 6 bases; unmatched bases: 4. The CDR3 is 12 residues long. Germline V gene lookup returns CDR1 SQVTM and CDR2 ANQGSEA. The CDR3 nucleotides are TGCAGCGTTGCTAGGGACAGGCCTGAAGCTTTCTTT. It codes for CSVARDRPEAFF. Combining the CDR3 with reference TRBV29-1 and TRBJ1-1 gives the whole variable domain SAVISQKPSRDICQRGTSLTIQCQVDSQVTMMFWYRQQPGQSLTLIATANQGSEATYESGFVIDKFPISRPNLTFSTLTVSNMSPEDSSIYLCSVARDRPEAFFGQGTRLTVV.

The chain uses TRBV7-9 and TRBJ1-2; TRBD1 aligns across 7 bases. This CDR3 has 15 residues. In germline, CDR1 is SEHNR, CDR2 FQNEAQ (reference sequence). Unmatched junction bases numbered 4, after V lost 1 base and J lost 2 bases. The CDR3 region is CASSLGGTDNYGYTF. CDR3 bases: TGTGCCAGCAGCTTAGGGGGGACAGACAACTATGGCTACACCTTC.

V usage is TRBV7-7 and J usage is TRBJ2-7, with 8 nucleotides matching TRBD2. The trim removed 1 base at V and 2 bases at J, leaving 4 bases unmatched. Germline V gene data show CDR1 as SSHAT and CDR2 as FNYEAQ (reference sequence). CDR3 length equals 15 residues. CDR3 protein: CASSLGAGDTYEQYF. Here the CDR3 DNA reads TGTGCCAGCAGCTTAGGAGCGGGAGACACCTACGAGCAGTACTTC. Full variable domain (outside the CDR3, taken from reference TRBV7-7 and TRBJ2-7): GAGVSQSPRYKVTKRGQDVTLRCDPISSHATLYWYQQALGQGPEFLTYFNYEAQPDKSGLPSDRFSAERPEGSISTLTIQRTEQRDSAMYRCASSLGAGDTYEQYFGPGTRLTVT.

The V and J genes are TRBV7-2 and TRBJ2-5; 11 positions agree with TRBD2. The J segment lost 5 bases and the V segment lost 1 base, leaving 3 bases of the junction unmatched. This CDR3 comprises 15 residues. Germline V gene sequence: CDR1 SGHTA, CDR2 FQGNSA. In DNA form, the CDR3 reads TGTGCCAGCAGCTTAGTAGCGGGGGGGTGGGAGACCCAGTACTTC. It encodes CASSLVAGGWETQYF.

The chain is built from TRBV28 and TRBJ2-3; TRBD2 agrees at 12 bases. V gave up 7 bases and J gave up 2 bases; unmatched junction bases: 13. Germline lookup yields CDR1 MDHEN and CDR2 SYDVKM. This CDR3 has 18 residues. CDR3 in DNA: TGTGCCAGCACCCCTCTAGCGGGGGGGGCGCACCTCACAGATACGCAGTATTTT. Residues: CASTPLAGGAHLTDTQYF.

This clone has only one observation. CDR3 DNA: TGTGCCAGCAGCGTAGTCCCCCAGGGGAACACCGGGGAGCTGTTTTTT. Its protein is CASSVVPQGNTGELFF. The chain recombines TRBV9 with TRBJ2-2; maybe TRBD1 (5 bases). Trimming removed 0 bases from V and 1 base from J, with 10 bases in between. The CDR3 is 16 residues long. Per germline, CDR1 SGDLS and CDR2 YYNGEE.

For this clone: The sample carries other DNA sequences with the same CDR3. The rearrangement uses TRBV11-2 and TRBJ1-2, with 8 bases that match TRBD1. V lost 3 bases, J lost 3 bases, and 0 bases stayed unmatched. Germline CDR1 reads SGHAT; CDR2 reads FQNNGV. This CDR3 has 13 residues. The CDR3 DNA reads TGTGCCAGCAGCTTGGACAGGGACTATGGCTACACCTTC. It codes for CASSLDRDYGYTF.

This chain links TRBV6-5 with TRBJ2-7; 8 bases are shared with TRBD2. The V gene end was trimmed by 5 bases and the J gene end by 6 bases; junction bases not matched to a gene: 12. Germline V gene data show CDR1 as MNHEY and CDR2 as SVGAGI. The CDR3 runs 15 residues. CDR3 DNA: TGTGCCAGCAGTCGACCCGGGAGGGCCACCAGCGAGCAGTACTTC. Protein: CASSRPGRATSEQYF.

This clone was picked up one time. V is TRBV7-2 and J is TRBJ1-4; D is perhaps TRBD1 (6 bases). The germline V and J ends were trimmed by 2 bases and 8 bases, with 12 bases remaining between them. Per the germline V gene, CDR1 is SGHTA and CDR2 is FQGNSA. The CDR3 extends over 14 amino acids. CDR3 DNA sequence: TGTGCCAGCAGCTTATACAGGGCAGGGGAAAAACTGTTTTTT. Translated, it gives CASSLYRAGEKLFF.

The count of this clone is one. The chain combines TRBV11-2 with TRBJ1-3; 10 nucleotides agree with TRBD1. CDR3 size: 16 residues. Germline CDR1 is SGHAT and CDR2 is FQNNGV. The V and J ends lost 2 bases and 2 bases, in that order; junction bases with no gene match: 3. CDR3 residues: CASSLSGTGAGNTIYF. The DNA for the CDR3 is TGTGCCAGCAGCTTATCCGGGACAGGGGCTGGAAACACCATATATTTT.

The chain recombines TRBV27 with TRBJ2-7; TRBD2 agrees at 7 bases. V lost 3 bases to trimming and J lost 1 base; unmatched junction nucleotides: 3. Germline V CDR1 and CDR2: MNHEY, SMNVEV (reference sequence). The CDR3 totals 14 residues. CDR3 sequence reads: CASSFSGPSYEQYF. The DNA of the CDR3 is TGTGCCAGCAGTTTTAGCGGGCCGTCCTACGAGCAGTACTTC.

The count of this clone is one. The V and J genes are TRBV21-1 and TRBJ1-2. TRBV21-1 is labeled a pseudogene. This CDR3 spans 16 amino acids. The CDR3 here is CASSNHPMVGGGGYTF. CDR3 bases: TGTGCCAGCAGCAACCACCCGATGGTGGGGGGGGGTGGCTACACCTTC.

The chain combines TRBV7-3 with TRBJ2-1, with 7 positions matching TRBD1. The V gene end was trimmed by 7 bases and the J gene end by 7 bases; junction bases not matched to a gene: 10. Germline V gene data show CDR1 as SGHTA and CDR2 as FQGTGA. The CDR3 runs 14 residues. The CDR3 protein is CASNPVGTVNEQFF. For the CDR3, the DNA is TGTGCCAGCAATCCGGTCGGGACAGTTAATGAGCAGTTCTTC. Complete variable domain (other parts from reference TRBV7-3 and TRBJ2-1): GAGVSQTPSNKVTEKGKYVELRCDPISGHTALYWYRQSLGQGPEFLIYFQGTGAADDSGLPNDRFFAVRPEGSVSTLKIQRTERGDSAVYLCASNPVGTVNEQFFGPGTRLTVL.

CDR3 DNA sequence: TGTGCCAGCAGCTTAAGCGCCCGCGAAGGGGGAGAGAATGGCTACACCTTC. It is translated as CASSLSAREGGENGYTF. The chain uses TRBV11-3 and TRBJ1-2, with TRBD1 as a possible D gene (6 bases). The CDR3 length is 17 residues. Germline V gene data show CDR1 as SGHNT and CDR2 as YENEEA. Trimming shortened V by 2 bases and J by 6 bases, and 22 bases separated the two germline ends.

Only one count was recorded for this clone. The DNA of the CDR3 is TGTGCCAGCAGCCAATTCCGGACTAGCGGGAACTCCTACGAGCAGTACTTC. Protein product: CASSQFRTSGNSYEQYF. The chain is built from TRBV4-2 and TRBJ2-7; 12 nucleotides line up with TRBD2. The V gene's germline CDR1 is LGHNA and CDR2 YNFKEQ. The CDR3 has 17 amino acids. V shed 2 bases, J shed 0 bases, and the junction held 5 bases outside the gene matches.

V is TRBV2 and J is TRBJ2-7, with D possibly being TRBD1 (6 bases). Per germline, CDR1 SNHLY and CDR2 FYNNEI. The V end lost 6 bases, the J end lost 0 bases, and 9 bases lay between the germline ends. This CDR3 is built from 13 residues. Here the CDR3 DNA reads TGTGCCAGCAGGCCGACAGGCTCCTACGAGCAGTACTTC. It yields the protein CASRPTGSYEQYF. Full variable domain (outside the CDR3, taken from reference TRBV2 and TRBJ2-7): EPEVTQTPSHQVTQMGQEVILRCVPISNHLYFYWYRQILGQKVEFLVSFYNNEISEKSEIFDDQFSVERPDGSNFTLKIRSTKLEDSAMYFCASRPTGSYEQYFGPGTRLTVT.

This sequence joins TRBV19 and TRBJ1-4; tentative D call: TRBD1 (5 bases). Germline-derived CDR1 and CDR2 are LNHDA and SQIVND (reference sequence). The V end was cut by 0 bases, the J end by 3 bases, with 14 bases between. The CDR3 runs 17 residues. CDR3 protein: CASSIDFRQGPNEKLFF. Here the CDR3 DNA reads TGTGCCAGTAGTATAGATTTTAGGCAGGGCCCTAATGAAAAACTGTTTTTT.

The table lists this clone with a few counts. The identical CDR3 is also encoded by other nucleotide sequences in the sample. The genes are TRBV7-9 and TRBJ2-5, with D unclear. This CDR3 has 11 residues. CDR1 is SEHNR, CDR2 FQNEAQ, per germline (reference sequence). Trimming took 5 bases from V and 2 from J, leaving 3 bases between them. The CDR3 DNA reads TGTGCCAGCAGCCAACAAGAGACCCAGTACTTC. It encodes CASSQQETQYF.

The chain is built from TRBV27 and TRBJ2-1, with 9 bases matching TRBD2. With 7 bases clipped from V and 5 bases from J, the junction kept 0 bases outside the gene matches. The CDR3 is 12 residues long. CDR1 and CDR2 (germline): MNHEY, SMNVEV (reference sequence). CDR3 residues: CASTSGNNEQFF. For the CDR3, the DNA is TGTGCCAGCACTAGCGGGAACAATGAGCAGTTCTTC.

This clone was seen a single time. This chain uses TRBV7-2 with TRBJ1-6, with D possibly matching TRBD1 (6 bases). The V end lost 5 bases, the J end lost 8 bases, and 16 bases lay between the germline ends. The CDR3 has 15 residues. Germline V CDR1 and CDR2: SGHTA, FQGNSA. The CDR3 here is CASSRQGFGHSPLHF. The DNA of the CDR3 is TGTGCCAGCAGCCGTCAGGGGTTCGGGCATTCACCCCTCCACTTT.

The V call is TRBV5-1, the J call TRBJ2-3; D may be TRBD1 (6 bases). The CDR3 length is 15 residues. From germline, CDR1 is SGHRS and CDR2 YFSETQ. Trimming stripped 4 bases from V and 0 bases from J, with 12 bases between. Written as DNA, the CDR3 is TGCGCCAGCAGCAATAACAGGGAGAGCACAGATACGCAGTATTTT. Encoded protein: CASSNNRESTDTQYF.

This clone has just one count. V gene TRBV27 combines with J gene TRBJ1-1; 7 nucleotides agree with TRBD1. There are 14 residues in the CDR3. The germline CDR1 and CDR2 sequences are MNHEY and SMNVEV (reference sequence). The trim removed 5 bases at V and 0 bases at J, leaving 3 bases unmatched. CDR3 sequence (DNA): TGTGCCAGCAGTGAGGACAGGATGAACACTGAAGCTTTCTTT. Translating it yields CASSEDRMNTEAFF.

J is TRBJ2-5 and V is TRBV2; D is unresolved. The V end was cut by 11 bases, the J end by 2 bases, with 12 bases between. The germline gives CDR1 SNHLY, CDR2 FYNNEI. The CDR3 has 12 amino acids. DNA of the CDR3: TGTGCCTCTCTAGGAATTCAAGAGACCCAGTACTTC. Translated: CASLGIQETQYF.

V is TRBV6-5 and J is TRBJ1-1; D gene ambiguous. The germline V and J ends were trimmed by 8 bases and 1 base, with 2 bases remaining between them. The CDR3 has 10 residues. In germline, CDR1 is MNHEY, CDR2 SVGAGI. The CDR3 nucleotides read TGTGCCAGCCGGAACACTGAAGCTTTCTTT. This encodes CASRNTEAFF.

The chain couples TRBV19 to TRBJ1-1; D unclear. Germline CDR1 reads LNHDA; CDR2 reads SQIVND (reference sequence). Trimming removed 7 bases from V and 1 base from J, with 16 bases in between. The CDR3 is 15 amino acids. The CDR3, as DNA: TGTGCCAGTACCCCCCTCGCGGGTGCGAACACTGAAGCTTTCTTT. This translates into CASTPLAGANTEAFF. Full variable domain (remainder filled in from reference TRBV19 and TRBJ1-1): DGGITQSPKYLFRKEGQNVTLSCEQNLNHDAMYWYRQDPGQGLRLIYYSQIVNDFQKGDIAEGYSVSREKKESFPLTVTSAQKNPTAFYLCASTPLAGANTEAFFGQGTRLTVV.

The chain couples TRBV13 to TRBJ1-1, with D uncertain. From germline, CDR1 is PRHDT and CDR2 FYEKMQ (reference sequence). The germline V and J ends were trimmed by 2 bases and 3 bases, with 10 bases remaining between them. The CDR3 length is 14 residues. CDR3 sequence reads: CASSLYGYDTEAFF. CDR3 sequence (DNA): TGTGCCAGCAGCTTATACGGGTACGACACTGAAGCTTTCTTT. The complete variable domain, with remaining parts taken from reference TRBV13 and TRBJ1-1, reads AAGVIQSPRHLIKEKRETATLKCYPIPRHDTVYWYQQGPGQDPQFLISFYEKMQSDKGSIPDRFSAQQFSDYHSELNMSSLELGDSALYFCASSLYGYDTEAFFGQGTRLTVV.